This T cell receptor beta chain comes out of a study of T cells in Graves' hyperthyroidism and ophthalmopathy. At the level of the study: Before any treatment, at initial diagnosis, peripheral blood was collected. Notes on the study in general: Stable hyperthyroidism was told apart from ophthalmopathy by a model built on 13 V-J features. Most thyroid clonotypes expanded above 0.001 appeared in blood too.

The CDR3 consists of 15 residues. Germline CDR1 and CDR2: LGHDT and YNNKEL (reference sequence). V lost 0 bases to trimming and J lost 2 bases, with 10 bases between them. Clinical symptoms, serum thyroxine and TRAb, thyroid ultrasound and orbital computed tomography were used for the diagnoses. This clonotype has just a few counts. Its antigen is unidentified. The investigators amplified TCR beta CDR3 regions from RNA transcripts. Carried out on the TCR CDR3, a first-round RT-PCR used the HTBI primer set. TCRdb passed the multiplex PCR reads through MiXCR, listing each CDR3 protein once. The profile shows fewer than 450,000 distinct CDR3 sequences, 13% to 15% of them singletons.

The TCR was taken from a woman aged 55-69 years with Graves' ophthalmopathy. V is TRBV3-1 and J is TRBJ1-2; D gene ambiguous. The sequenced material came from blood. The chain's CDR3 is CASSQDWAGNYGYTF. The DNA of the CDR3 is TGTGCCAGCAGCCAAGATTGGGCAGGCAACTATGGCTACACCTTC.